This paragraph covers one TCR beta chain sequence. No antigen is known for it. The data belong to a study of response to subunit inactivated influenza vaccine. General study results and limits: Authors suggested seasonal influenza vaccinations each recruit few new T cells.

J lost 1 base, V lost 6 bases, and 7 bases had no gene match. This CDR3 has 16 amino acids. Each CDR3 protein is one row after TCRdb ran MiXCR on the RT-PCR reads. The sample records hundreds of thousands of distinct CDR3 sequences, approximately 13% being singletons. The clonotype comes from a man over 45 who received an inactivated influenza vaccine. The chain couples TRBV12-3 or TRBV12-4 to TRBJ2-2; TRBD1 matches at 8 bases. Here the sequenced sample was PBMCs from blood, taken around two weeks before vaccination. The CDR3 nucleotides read TGTGCCAGCAGGAGAATTACAGGGGGGAACACCGGGGAGCTGTTTTTT. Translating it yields CASRRITGGNTGELFF.